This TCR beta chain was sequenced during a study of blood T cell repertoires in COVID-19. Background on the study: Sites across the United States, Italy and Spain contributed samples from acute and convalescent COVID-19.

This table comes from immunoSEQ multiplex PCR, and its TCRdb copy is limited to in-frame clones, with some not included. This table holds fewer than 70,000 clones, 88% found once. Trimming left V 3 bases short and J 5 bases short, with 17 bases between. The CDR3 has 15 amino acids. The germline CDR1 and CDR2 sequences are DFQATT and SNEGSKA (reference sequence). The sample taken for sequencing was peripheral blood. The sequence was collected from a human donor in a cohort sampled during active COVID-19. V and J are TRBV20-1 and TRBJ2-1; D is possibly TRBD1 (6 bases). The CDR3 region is CSASRGTPPDNEQFF. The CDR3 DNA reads TGCAGTGCTAGTAGGGGGACACCGCCCGACAATGAGCAGTTCTTC.